A few counts support the clone carrying this T cell receptor beta chain. Its antigen is unknown. TCRdb re-called the reads with MiXCR, one entry per CDR3 protein. The sample includes about 830,000 distinct CDR3 sequences, about 33% of them seen just once. This record belongs to a study of T cell repertoires in cytomegalovirus infection. Between the trimmed V and J ends, which lost 7 bases and 0 bases, there was a span of 18 bases. The CDR3 consists of 17 residues. This sequence was found in a human donor in good health (CMV status not recorded). Some clones in this sample may be carry-over from other donors' samples. Sequenced material: cultured CD8+ T cells from PBMCs, taken from culture after CMV antigen stimulation. The chain couples TRBV12-3 or TRBV12-4 to TRBJ2-2; unclear D gene. The CDR3 is CASTLSPWEANTGELFF. The CDR3 DNA sequence: TGTGCCAGCACGCTCTCGCCGTGGGAAGCGAACACCGGGGAGCTGTTTTTT.